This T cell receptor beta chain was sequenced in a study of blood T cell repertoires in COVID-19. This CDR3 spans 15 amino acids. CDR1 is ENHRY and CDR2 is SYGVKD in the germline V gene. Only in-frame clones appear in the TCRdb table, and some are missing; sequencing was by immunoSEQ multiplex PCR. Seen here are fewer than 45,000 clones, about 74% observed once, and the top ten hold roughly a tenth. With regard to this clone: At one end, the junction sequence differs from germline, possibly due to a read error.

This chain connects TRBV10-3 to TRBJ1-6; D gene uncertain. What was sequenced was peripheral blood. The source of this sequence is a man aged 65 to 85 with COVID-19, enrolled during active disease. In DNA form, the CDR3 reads TGTACCATCAACCCGGACGGGATAAGTAATTCACCCCTCCACTTT. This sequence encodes CTINPDGISNSPLHF.